This T cell receptor beta chain derives from a study of T cell repertoires in cytomegalovirus infection. Study-wide context: Peptides in the study included HLA-C-restricted and HLA-B-restricted CMV epitopes. CMV infection together with matching HLA type was indicated by public TCR beta signatures.

General study findings and limits: Adding up the frequency of public TCR beta families identified people who carried CMV plus the relevant HLA. CMV-specific TCR beta clonotypes restricted by HLA-C dominated the ex vivo response.

Each CDR3 protein gets one entry after TCRdb re-called the reads with MiXCR. This sample has under 450,000 distinct CDR3 sequences, with roughly a third found just once. In germline, CDR1 is SGHTA, CDR2 FQGNSA. The CDR3 runs 15 residues. V shed 5 bases, J shed 1 base, and the junction held 7 bases outside the gene matches. This clonotype has just a few counts. Its cognate antigen is unknown. This clonotype was sampled from a human donor in good health (CMV status not recorded). Some clones in this sample may be carry-over from other donors' samples. This chain uses TRBV7-2 with TRBJ2-5, with 7 bases identical to TRBD1. The specimen comprised cultured PBMCs, sampled from culture after CMV antigen stimulation. The CDR3 is CASSIARGPQETQYF. The CDR3 DNA is TGTGCCAGCAGCATTGCGAGGGGGCCCCAAGAGACCCAGTACTTC. Full variable domain (missing parts from reference TRBV7-2 and TRBJ2-5): GAGVSQSPSNKVTEKGKDVELRCDPISGHTALYWYRQSLGQGLEFLIYFQGNSAPDKSGLPSDRFSAERTGGSVSTLTIQRTQQEDSAVYLCASSIARGPQETQYFGPGTRLLVL.